This T cell receptor (beta chain) was documented in a study of beta chain features in type 1 diabetes. Study-wide results and limits: Moderately but significantly shorter TCRB CDR3s were found in Type 1 diabetes patients in all four CD4+ subsets. The naive, central memory and Treg TCRB repertoires of patients appeared to be more similar to one another than those of healthy donors.

As for this clone: The antigen is unknown.

The entirety of the isolated RNA underwent reverse transcription, so expressed TCRB transcripts were sequenced. The protocol was immunoSEQ multiplex PCR, while the TCRdb copy is restricted to in-frame clones and leaves out a portion. The sample yields 400,000 to 500,000 clones, 11% to 15% seen once. A single heparinised blood sample, averaging around 110 mL, was obtained per donor. The authors sorted CD4+ naive, central memory, regulatory and stem cell-like memory cells via CD45RO/CCR7/CD25/CD127/CD95/CD27. Sequenced input: naive CD4+ T cells from blood. The TCR sequence derives from a man aged 30-40 years in good health.

The DNA for the CDR3 is TGTGCCAGCAGCGCCCCCGGACACAACTACAATGAGCAGTTCTTC. Translation: CASSAPGHNYNEQFF. This chain connects TRBV9 to TRBJ2-1; tentatively, D is TRBD1 (5 bases). Germline CDR1 is SGDLS and CDR2 is YYNGEE. The V end lost 3 bases, the J end lost 3 bases, and 13 bases lay between the germline ends. CDR3 length: 15 amino acids.